This TCR beta chain was identified during a study of OX40 agonist ivuxolimab in advanced cancers. Concerning this clone: Its antigen is currently unknown.

The CDR3 is 12 residues long. Trimming left V 6 bases short and J 8 bases short, with 11 bases between. Germline V gives CDR1 SEHNR, CDR2 FQNEAQ (reference sequence). At baseline, cycle 4 day 1, and cycle 7 day 1, blood was sampled. The data were produced by immunoSEQ multiplex PCR, yet TCRdb's version contains in-frame clones alone and is incomplete. Seen here are tens of thousands of clones, roughly 80% observed once, and the top ten hold around 5%. Broader study findings: Among the lowest peripheral clonal expansion occurred in 0.1-3.0 mg/kg partial responders. CD8+ T cells showed, on average, more clonal expansion than CD4+ cells.

This sample comprised CD4+ or CD8+ T cells sorted from blood, obtained in a trial of the OX40 agonist ivuxolimab. This clonotype was obtained from an adult with an advanced solid tumor such as melanoma, head and neck, liver or kidney cancer. V gene TRBV7-9 combines with J gene TRBJ2-1; D unclear. For the CDR3, the DNA is TGTGCCAGCAGTCAAGCGTCGTATGAGCAGTTCTTC. Protein: CASSQASYEQFF. The full variable domain, rest sourced from reference TRBV7-9 and TRBJ2-1, is DTGVSQNPRHKITKRGQNVTFRCDPISEHNRLYWYRQTLGQGPEFLTYFQNEAQLEKSRLLSDRFSAERPKGSFSTLEIQRTEQGDSAMYLCASSQASYEQFFGPGTRLTVL.